This TCR beta chain comes out of a study of a mutant IDH1 vaccine in newly diagnosed glioma. CDR3 length: 14 amino acids. In germline, CDR1 is SGDLS, CDR2 YYNGEE. V was cut by 1 base and J by 3 bases, with 11 bases left in between. This table comes from immunoSEQ multiplex PCR, and its TCRdb copy is limited to in-frame clones, with some not included. The data show tens of thousands of clones, around 74% seen once. A word on this clone: Its antigen is currently unknown.

Time point indicated: week 35, safety follow-up. A single vaccine dose contained 300 ug of mutant IDH1 20-mer peptide, and topical imiquimod was used with it. This TCR was recovered from a man aged 45 to 65 with glioma. The chain employs TRBV9 and TRBJ2-7; weak D call: TRBD2 (6 bases). Sequencing was performed on PBMCs, taken from a glioma patient whose treatment included an IDH1 peptide vaccine. The CDR3 protein is CASSVSPSDYEQYF. DNA for the CDR3: TGTGCCAGCAGCGTAAGTCCTAGCGACTACGAGCAGTACTTC.